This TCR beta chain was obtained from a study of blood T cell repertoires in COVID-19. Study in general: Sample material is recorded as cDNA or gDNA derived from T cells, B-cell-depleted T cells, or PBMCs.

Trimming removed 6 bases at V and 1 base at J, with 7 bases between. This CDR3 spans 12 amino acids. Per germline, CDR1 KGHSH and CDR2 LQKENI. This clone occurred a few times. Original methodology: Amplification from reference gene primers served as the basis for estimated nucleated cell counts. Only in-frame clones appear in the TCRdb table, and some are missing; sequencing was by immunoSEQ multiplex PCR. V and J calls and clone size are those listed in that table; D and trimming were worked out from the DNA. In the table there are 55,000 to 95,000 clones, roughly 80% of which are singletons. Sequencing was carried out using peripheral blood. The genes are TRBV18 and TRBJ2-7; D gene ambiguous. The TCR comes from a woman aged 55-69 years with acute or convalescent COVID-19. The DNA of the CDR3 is TGTGCCAGCTCGCTAAAATCCTACGAGCAGTACTTC. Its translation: CASSLKSYEQYF. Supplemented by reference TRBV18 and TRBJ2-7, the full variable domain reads NAGVMQNPRHLVRRRGQEARLRCSPMKGHSHVYWYRQLPEEGLKFMVYLQKENIIDESGMPKERFSAEFPKEGPSILRIQQVVRGDSAAYFCASSLKSYEQYFGPGTRLTVT.